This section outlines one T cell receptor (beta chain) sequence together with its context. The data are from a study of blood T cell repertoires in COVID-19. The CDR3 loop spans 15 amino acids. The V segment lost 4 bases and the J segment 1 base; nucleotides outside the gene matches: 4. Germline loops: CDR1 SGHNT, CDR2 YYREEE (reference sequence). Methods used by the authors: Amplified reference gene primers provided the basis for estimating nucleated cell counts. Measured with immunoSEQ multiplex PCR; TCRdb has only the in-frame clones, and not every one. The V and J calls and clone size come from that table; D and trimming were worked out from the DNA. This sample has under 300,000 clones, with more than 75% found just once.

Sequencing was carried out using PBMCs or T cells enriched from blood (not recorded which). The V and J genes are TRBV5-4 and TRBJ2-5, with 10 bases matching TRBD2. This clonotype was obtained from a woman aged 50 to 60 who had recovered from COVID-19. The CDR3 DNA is TGTGCCAGCAGCACGACTAGCGGGCCCCAAGAGACCCAGTACTTC. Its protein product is CASSTTSGPQETQYF.